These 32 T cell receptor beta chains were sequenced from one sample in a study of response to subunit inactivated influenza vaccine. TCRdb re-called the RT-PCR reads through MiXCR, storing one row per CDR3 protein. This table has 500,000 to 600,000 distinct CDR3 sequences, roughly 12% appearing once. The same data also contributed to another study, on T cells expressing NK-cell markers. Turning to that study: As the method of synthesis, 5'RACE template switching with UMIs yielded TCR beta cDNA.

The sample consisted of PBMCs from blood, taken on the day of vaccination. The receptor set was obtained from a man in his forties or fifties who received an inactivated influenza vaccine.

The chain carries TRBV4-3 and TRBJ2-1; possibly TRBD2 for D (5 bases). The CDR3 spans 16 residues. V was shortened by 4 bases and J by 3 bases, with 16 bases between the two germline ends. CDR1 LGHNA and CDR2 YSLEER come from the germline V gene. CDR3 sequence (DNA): TGCGCCAGCAGCCGAGGAGGCCAGCCCTTCTACAATGAGCAGTTCTTC. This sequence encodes CASSRGGQPFYNEQFF.

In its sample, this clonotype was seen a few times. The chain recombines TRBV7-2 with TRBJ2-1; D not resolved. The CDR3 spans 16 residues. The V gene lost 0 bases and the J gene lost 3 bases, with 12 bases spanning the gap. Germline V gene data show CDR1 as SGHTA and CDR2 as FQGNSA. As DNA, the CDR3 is TGTGCCAGCAGCTTAGCCTCCCCGGGTAACTACAATGAGCAGTTCTTC. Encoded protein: CASSLASPGNYNEQFF.

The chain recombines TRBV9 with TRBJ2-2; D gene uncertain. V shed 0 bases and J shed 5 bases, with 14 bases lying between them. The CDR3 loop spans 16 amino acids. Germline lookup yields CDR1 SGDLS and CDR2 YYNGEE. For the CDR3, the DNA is TGTGCCAGCAGCGTAGGTCCAGATCCTCAAACCGGGGAGCTGTTTTTT. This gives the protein CASSVGPDPQTGELFF.

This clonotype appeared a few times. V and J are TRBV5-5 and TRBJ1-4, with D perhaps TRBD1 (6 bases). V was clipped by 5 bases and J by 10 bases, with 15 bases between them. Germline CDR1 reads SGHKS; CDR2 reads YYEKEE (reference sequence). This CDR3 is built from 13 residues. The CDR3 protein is CASSGDTVGKLFF. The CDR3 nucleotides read TGTGCCAGCAGTGGGGACACCGTAGGAAAACTGTTTTTT.

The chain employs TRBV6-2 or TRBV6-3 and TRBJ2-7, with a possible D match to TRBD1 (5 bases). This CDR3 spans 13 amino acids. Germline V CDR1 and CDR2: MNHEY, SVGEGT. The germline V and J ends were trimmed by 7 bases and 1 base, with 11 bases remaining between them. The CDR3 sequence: CASISTASYEQYF. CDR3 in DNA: TGTGCCAGCATCTCGACAGCGTCCTACGAGCAGTACTTC.

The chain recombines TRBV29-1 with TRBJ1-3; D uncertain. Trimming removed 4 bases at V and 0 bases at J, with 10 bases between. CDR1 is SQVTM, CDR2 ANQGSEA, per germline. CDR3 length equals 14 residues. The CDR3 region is CSVVGGISGNTIYF. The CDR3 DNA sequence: TGCAGCGTTGTCGGCGGAATCTCTGGAAACACCATATATTTT.

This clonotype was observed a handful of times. The CDR3 sequence is CSARGSPGAGELFF. In DNA, the CDR3 is TGCAGTGCTAGAGGATCGCCTGGCGCCGGGGAGCTGTTTTTT. The chain joins TRBV20-1 to TRBJ2-2, with D unresolved. CDR1 DFQATT and CDR2 SNEGSKA come from the germline V gene (reference sequence). The V end lost 1 base, the J end lost 6 bases, and 12 bases lay between the germline ends. This CDR3 contains 14 residues.

The CDR3 loop reads CASSQDPGMVDTEAFF. The CDR3, as DNA: TGCGCCAGCAGCCAAGATCCGGGGATGGTGGACACTGAAGCTTTCTTT. V and J are TRBV4-3 and TRBJ1-1; D call uncertain. V lost 0 bases to trimming and J lost 3 bases, with 14 bases between them. The CDR3 runs to 16 residues. The V gene's germline CDR1 is LGHNA and CDR2 YSLEER.

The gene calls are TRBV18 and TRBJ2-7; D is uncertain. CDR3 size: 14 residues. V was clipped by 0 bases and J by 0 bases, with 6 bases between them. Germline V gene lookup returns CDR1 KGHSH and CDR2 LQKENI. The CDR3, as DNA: TGTGCCAGCTCACCACCGCTGTTCTCCTACGAGCAGTACTTC. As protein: CASSPPLFSYEQYF.

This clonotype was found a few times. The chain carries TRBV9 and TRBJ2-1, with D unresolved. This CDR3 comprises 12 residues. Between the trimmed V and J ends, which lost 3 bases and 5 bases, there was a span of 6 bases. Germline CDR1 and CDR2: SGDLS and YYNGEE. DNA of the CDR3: TGTGCCAGCAGCGGAATAAACAATGAGCAGTTCTTC. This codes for CASSGINNEQFF.

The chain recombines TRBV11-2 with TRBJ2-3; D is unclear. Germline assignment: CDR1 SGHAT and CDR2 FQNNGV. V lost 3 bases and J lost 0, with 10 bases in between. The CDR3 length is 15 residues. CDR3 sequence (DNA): TGTGCCAGCAGCTTCCAGCGCTCTAGCACAGATACGCAGTATTTT. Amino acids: CASSFQRSSTDTQYF.

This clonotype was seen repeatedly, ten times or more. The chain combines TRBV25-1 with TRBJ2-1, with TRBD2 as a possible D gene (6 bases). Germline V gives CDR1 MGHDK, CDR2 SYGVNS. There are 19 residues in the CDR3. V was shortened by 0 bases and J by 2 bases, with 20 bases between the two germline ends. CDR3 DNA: TGTGCCAGCAGTGAATACCCGACAGATAGCGGACCGACCTACAATGAGCAGTTCTTC. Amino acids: CASSEYPTDSGPTYNEQFF. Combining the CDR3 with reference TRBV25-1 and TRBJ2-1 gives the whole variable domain EADIYQTPRYLVIGTGKKITLECSQTMGHDKMYWYQQDPGMELHLIHYSYGVNSTEKGDLSSESTVSRIRTEHFPLTLESARPSHTSQYLCASSEYPTDSGPTYNEQFFGPGTRLTVL.

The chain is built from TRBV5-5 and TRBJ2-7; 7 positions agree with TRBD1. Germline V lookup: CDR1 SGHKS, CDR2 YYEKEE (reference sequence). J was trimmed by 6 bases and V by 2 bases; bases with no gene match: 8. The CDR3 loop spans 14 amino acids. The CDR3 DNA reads TGTGCCAGCAGCTTCGGCAACAGGGGATCCGAGCAGTACTTC. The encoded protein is CASSFGNRGSEQYF. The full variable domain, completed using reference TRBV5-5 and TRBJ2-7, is DAGVTQSPTHLIKTRGQQVTLRCSPISGHKSVSWYQQVLGQGPQFIFQYYEKEERGRGNFPDRFSARQFPNYSSELNVNALLLGDSALYLCASSFGNRGSEQYFGPGTRLTVT.

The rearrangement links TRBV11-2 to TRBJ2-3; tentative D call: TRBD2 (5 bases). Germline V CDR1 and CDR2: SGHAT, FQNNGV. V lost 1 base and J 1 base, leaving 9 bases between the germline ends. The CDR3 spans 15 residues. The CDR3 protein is CASSLVYGGTDTQYF. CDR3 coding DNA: TGTGCCAGCAGCTTAGTTTACGGGGGCACAGATACGCAGTATTTT. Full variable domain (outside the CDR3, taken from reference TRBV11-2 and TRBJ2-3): EAGVAQSPRYKIIEKRQSVAFWCNPISGHATLYWYQQILGQGPKLLIQFQNNGVVDDSQLPKDRFSAERLKGVDSTLKIQPAKLEDSAVYLCASSLVYGGTDTQYFGPGTRLTVL.

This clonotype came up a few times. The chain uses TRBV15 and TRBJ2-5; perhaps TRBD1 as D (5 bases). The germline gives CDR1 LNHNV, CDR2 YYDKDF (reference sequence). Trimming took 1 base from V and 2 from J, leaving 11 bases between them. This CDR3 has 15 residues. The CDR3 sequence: CATSRARTRQETQYF. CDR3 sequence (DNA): TGTGCCACCAGCAGAGCAAGGACAAGACAAGAGACCCAGTACTTC.

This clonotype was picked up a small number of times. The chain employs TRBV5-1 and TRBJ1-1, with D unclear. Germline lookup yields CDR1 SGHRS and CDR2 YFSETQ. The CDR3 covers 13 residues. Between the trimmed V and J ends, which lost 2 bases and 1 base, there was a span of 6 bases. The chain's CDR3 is CASSLAKNTEAFF. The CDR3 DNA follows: TGCGCCAGCAGCTTAGCGAAGAACACTGAAGCTTTCTTT. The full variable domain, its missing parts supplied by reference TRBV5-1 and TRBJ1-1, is KAGVTQTPRYLIKTRGQQVTLSCSPISGHRSVSWYQQTPGQGLQFLFEYFSETQRNKGNFPGRFSGRQFSNSRSEMNVSTLELGDSALYLCASSLAKNTEAFFGQGTRLTVV.

The DNA of the CDR3 is TGTGCCAGTAGCATGGACTACCAAGAGACCCAGTACTTC. Protein product: CASSMDYQETQYF. V gene TRBV19 combines with J gene TRBJ2-5, with D perhaps TRBD2 (5 bases). V gave up 6 bases and J gave up 0 bases, with 8 bases separating them. The length of the CDR3 is 13 residues. Germline V gives CDR1 LNHDA, CDR2 SQIVND (reference sequence). Full variable domain (missing parts from reference TRBV19 and TRBJ2-5): DGGITQSPKYLFRKEGQNVTLSCEQNLNHDAMYWYRQDPGQGLRLIYYSQIVNDFQKGDIAEGYSVSREKKESFPLTVTSAQKNPTAFYLCASSMDYQETQYFGPGTRLLVL.

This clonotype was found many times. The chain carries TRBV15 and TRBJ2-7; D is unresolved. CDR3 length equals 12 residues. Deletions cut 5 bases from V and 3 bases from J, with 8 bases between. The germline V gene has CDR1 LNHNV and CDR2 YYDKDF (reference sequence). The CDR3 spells CATSADFYEQYF. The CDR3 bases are TGTGCCACCAGCGCTGATTTCTACGAGCAGTACTTC.

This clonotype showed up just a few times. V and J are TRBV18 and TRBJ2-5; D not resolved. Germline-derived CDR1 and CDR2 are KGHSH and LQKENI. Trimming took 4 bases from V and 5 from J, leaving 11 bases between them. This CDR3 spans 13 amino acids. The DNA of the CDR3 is TGTGCCAGCTCACTGCGACTTGGGGAGACCCAGTACTTC. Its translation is CASSLRLGETQYF.

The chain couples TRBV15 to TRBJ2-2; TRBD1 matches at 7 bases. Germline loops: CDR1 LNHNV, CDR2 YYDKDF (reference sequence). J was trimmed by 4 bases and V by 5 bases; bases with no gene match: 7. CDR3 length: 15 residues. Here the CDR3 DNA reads TGTGCCACCAGCCGTCGACAGGGCGGCACCGGGGAGCTGTTTTTT. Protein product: CATSRRQGGTGELFF.

The CDR3 bases are TGCGCCAGCAGCGAGGGACAGAAAGAGACCCAGTACTTC. This sequence encodes CASSEGQKETQYF. The J gene is TRBJ2-5, the V gene TRBV5-1; TRBD1 agrees at 7 bases. The CDR3 is made up of 13 amino acids. Germline lookup yields CDR1 SGHRS and CDR2 YFSETQ. Trimming cost V 4 bases and J 3 bases; bases outside gene matches: 3.

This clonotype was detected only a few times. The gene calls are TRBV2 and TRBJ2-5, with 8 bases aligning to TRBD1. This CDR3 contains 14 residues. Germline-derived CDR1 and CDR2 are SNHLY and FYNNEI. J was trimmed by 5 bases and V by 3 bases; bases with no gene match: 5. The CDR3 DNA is TGTGCCAGCAGTGAGCAGGGGGCTTCGGAGACCCAGTACTTC. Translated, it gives CASSEQGASETQYF.

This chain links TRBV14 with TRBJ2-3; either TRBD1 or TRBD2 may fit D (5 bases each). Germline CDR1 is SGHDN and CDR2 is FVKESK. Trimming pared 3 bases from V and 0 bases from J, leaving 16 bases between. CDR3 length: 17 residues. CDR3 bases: TGTGCCAGCAGCCAGAGTTCGGGACGGAGTAGCACAGATACGCAGTATTTT. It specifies CASSQSSGRSSTDTQYF.

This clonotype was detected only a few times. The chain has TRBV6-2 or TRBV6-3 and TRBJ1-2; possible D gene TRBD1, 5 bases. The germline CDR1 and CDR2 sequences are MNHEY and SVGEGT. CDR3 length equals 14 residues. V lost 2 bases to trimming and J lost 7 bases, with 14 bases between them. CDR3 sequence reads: CASSYDGQYRGYTF. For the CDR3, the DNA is TGTGCCAGCAGTTACGACGGACAATACCGTGGCTACACCTTC.

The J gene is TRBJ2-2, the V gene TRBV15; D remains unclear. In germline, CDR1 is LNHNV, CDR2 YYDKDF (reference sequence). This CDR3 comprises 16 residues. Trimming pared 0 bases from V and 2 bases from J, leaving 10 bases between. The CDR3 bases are TGTGCCACCAGCAGAGAGATACAGCGTAACACCGGGGAGCTGTTTTTT. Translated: CATSREIQRNTGELFF.

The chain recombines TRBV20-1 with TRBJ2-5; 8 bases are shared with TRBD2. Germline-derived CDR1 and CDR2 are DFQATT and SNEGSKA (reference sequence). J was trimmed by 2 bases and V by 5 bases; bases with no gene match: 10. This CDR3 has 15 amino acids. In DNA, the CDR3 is TGCAGTGCTGGCACGAGCGGGGGAGCGCAAGAGACCCAGTACTTC. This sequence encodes CSAGTSGGAQETQYF.

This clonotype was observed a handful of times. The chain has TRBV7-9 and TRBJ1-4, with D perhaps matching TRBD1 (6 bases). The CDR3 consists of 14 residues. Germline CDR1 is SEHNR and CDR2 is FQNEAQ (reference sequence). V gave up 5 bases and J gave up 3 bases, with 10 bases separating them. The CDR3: CASSPDSPNEKLFF. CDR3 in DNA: TGTGCCAGCAGCCCGGACAGCCCTAATGAAAAACTGTTTTTT.

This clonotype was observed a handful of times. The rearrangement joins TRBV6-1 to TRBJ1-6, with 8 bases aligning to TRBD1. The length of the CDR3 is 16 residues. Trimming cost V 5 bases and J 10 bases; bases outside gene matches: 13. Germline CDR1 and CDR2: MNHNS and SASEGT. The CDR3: CASSPAHGTGGSPLHF. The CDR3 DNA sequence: TGTGCCAGCAGTCCCGCCCACGGCACAGGGGGATCACCCCTCCACTTT.

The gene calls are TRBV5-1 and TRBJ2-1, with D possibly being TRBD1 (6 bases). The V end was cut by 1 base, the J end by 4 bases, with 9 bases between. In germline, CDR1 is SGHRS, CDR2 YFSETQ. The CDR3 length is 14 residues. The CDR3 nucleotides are TGCGCCAGCAGCTTGACAGGGATTTACAATGAGCAGTTCTTC. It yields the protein CASSLTGIYNEQFF.

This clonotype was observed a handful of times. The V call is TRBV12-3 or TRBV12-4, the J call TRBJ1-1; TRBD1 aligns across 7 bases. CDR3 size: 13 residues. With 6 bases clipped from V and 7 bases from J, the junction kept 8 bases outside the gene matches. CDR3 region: CASRPAGGVEAFF. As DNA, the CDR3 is TGTGCCAGCAGACCGGCAGGGGGAGTTGAAGCTTTCTTT.

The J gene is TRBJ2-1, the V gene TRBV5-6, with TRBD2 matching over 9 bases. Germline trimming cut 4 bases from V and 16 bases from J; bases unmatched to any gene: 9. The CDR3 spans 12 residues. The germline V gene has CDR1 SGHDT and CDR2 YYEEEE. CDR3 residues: CASSILAGAGFF. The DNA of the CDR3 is TGTGCCAGCAGCATCTTAGCGGGAGCGGGTTTCTTC.

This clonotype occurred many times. This CDR3 is CSVGHRYNEQFF. The CDR3 DNA sequence: TGCAGCGTTGGTCACCGTTACAATGAGCAGTTCTTC. This chain links TRBV29-1 with TRBJ2-1; D uncertain. The V gene lost 4 bases and the J gene lost 4 bases, with 8 bases spanning the gap. Germline CDR1 is SQVTM and CDR2 is ANQGSEA. This CDR3 region has 12 residues.